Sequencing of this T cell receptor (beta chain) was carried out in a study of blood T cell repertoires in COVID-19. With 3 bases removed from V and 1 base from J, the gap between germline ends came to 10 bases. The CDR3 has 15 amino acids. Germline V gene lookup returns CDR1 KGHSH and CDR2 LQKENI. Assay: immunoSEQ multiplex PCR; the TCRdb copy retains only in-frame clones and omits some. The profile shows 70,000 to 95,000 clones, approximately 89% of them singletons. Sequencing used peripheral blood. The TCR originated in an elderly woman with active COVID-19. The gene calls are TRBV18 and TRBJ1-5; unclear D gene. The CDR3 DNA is TGTGCCAGCTCACCGCAACAGAAAAGCAATCAGCCCCAGCATTTT. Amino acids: CASSPQQKSNQPQHF. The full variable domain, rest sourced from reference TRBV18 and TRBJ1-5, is NAGVMQNPRHLVRRRGQEARLRCSPMKGHSHVYWYRQLPEEGLKFMVYLQKENIIDESGMPKERFSAEFPKEGPSILRIQQVVRGDSAAYFCASSPQQKSNQPQHFGDGTRLSIL.